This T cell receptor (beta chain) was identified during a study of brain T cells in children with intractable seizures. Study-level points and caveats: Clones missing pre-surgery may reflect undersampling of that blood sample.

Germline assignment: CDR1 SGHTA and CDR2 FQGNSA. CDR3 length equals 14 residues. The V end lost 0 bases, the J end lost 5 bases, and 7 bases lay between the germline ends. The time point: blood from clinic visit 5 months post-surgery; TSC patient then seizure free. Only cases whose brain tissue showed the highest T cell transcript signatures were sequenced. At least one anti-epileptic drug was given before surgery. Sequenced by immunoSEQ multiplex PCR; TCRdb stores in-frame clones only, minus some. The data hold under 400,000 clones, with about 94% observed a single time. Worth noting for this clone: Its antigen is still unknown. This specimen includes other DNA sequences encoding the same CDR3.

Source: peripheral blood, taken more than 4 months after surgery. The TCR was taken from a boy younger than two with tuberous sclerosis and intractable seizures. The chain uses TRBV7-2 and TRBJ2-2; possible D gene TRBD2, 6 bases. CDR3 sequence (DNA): TGTGCCAGCAGCTTAGCGGGGGGAACCGGGGAGCTGTTTTTT. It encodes CASSLAGGTGELFF.